The rows below give T cell receptor beta chains drawn from one sample of a study of cytomegalovirus exposure and HLA in healthy donors. Generated by immunoSEQ multiplex PCR, the TCRdb table keeps only in-frame clones and is missing some. Of about 200,000 clones listed, roughly 84% are singletons. Source material: PBMCs. The source of these receptors is a man aged 45 to 65 in good health and CMV-seronegative. Both conserved end residues are trimmed from each CDR3. The order of the fields is J gene, V gene, CDR3 protein.

j_call: TRBJ2-3; v_call: TRBV28; cdr3_aa: ASSPRLAGRGTDTQY
j_call: TRBJ2-7; v_call: TRBV29-1; cdr3_aa: SVAPAGESYEQY
j_call: TRBJ1-5; v_call: TRBV19; cdr3_aa: ASSPSRAMGRSNQPQH
j_call: TRBJ2-3; v_call: TRBV15; cdr3_aa: ATSRGQGGLGYTQY
j_call: TRBJ2-5; v_call: TRBV30; cdr3_aa: AWSLVRDRGGEQY
j_call: TRBJ1-1; v_call: TRBV9; cdr3_aa: ASSVALSETEAF
j_call: TRBJ2-1; v_call: TRBV7-3; cdr3_aa: ASSSSGSRYNEQF
j_call: TRBJ2-6; v_call: TRBV25-1; cdr3_aa: ASSEVGQVALGANGLT
j_call: TRBJ2-3; v_call: TRBV6-4; cdr3_aa: ASSEIAGGGDTQY
j_call: TRBJ2-1; v_call: TRBV7-6; cdr3_aa: ASSVFSGTYNEQF
j_call: TRBJ2-6; v_call: TRBV5-1; cdr3_aa: ASSLQGSSGANVLT
j_call: TRBJ2-7; v_call: TRBV21-1; cdr3_aa: ASLVLAGGYEQY
j_call: TRBJ2-5; v_call: TRBV4-1; cdr3_aa: ASSQDQQGGSRLTQY
j_call: TRBJ2-3; v_call: TRBV7-3; cdr3_aa: ASSLQAGGITDTQY
j_call: TRBJ1-6; v_call: TRBV28; cdr3_aa: ASSPLRLLSSYNSPLH
j_call: TRBJ2-2; v_call: TRBV7-9; cdr3_aa: ASSSWTGPITNTGELF
j_call: TRBJ2-6; v_call: TRBV5-4; cdr3_aa: ASSFQGSGANVLT
j_call: TRBJ1-2; v_call: TRBV5-6; cdr3_aa: ASSFGQGGEYGYT
j_call: TRBJ1-1; v_call: TRBV7-3; cdr3_aa: ASSLSGNTEAF
j_call: TRBJ2-1; v_call: TRBV11-2; cdr3_aa: ASSPTLSYNEQF
j_call: TRBJ1-4; v_call: TRBV10-3; cdr3_aa: AISESSGAANEKLL
j_call: TRBJ2-5; v_call: TRBV15; cdr3_aa: ATSSPGHKQETQY